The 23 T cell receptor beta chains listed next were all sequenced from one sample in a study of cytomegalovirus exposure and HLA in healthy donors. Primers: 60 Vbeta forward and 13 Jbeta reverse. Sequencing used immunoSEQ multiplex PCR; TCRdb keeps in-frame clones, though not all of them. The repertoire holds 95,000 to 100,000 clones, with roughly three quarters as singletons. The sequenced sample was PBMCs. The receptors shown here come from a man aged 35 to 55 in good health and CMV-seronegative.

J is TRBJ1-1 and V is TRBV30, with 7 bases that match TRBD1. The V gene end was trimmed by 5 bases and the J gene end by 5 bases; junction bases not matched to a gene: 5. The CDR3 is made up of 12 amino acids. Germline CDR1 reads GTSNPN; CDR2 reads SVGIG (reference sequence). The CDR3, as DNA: TGTGCCTGGGGACAGGTTGGGACTGAAGCTTTCTTT. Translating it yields CAWGQVGTEAFF.

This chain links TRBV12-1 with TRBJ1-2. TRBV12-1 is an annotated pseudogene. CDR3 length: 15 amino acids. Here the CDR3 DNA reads TGTGCCAGCAGCTTTGCCAGAGGTCCTAACTATGGCTACACCTTC. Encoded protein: CASSFARGPNYGYTF.

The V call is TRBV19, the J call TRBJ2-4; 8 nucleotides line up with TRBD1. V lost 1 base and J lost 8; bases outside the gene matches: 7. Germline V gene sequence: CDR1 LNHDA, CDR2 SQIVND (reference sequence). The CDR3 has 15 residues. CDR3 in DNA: TGTGCCAGTAGTATAGGGGGCAGGGGGCAAGACATTCAGTACTTC. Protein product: CASSIGGRGQDIQYF.

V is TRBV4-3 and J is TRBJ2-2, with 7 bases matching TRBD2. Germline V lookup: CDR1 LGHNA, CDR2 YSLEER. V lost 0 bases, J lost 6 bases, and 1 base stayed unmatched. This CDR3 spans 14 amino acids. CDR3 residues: CASSQDRGAGELFF. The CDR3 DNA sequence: TGCGCCAGCAGCCAAGATCGGGGGGCCGGGGAGCTGTTTTTT.

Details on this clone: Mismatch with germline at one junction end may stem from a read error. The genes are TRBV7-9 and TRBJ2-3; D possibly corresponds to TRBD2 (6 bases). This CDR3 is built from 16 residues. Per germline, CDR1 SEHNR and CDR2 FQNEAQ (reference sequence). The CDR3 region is CSSSSRTGRKTDTQYF. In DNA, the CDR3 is TGTTCCAGCAGCTCTCGTACCGGGAGAAAGACAGATACGCAGTATTTT.

The DNA for the CDR3 is TGTGCCAGCAGCTCACCACCCCGGGACAGGGGTACAGATACGCAGTATTTT. Its protein product is CASSSPPRDRGTDTQYF. J is TRBJ2-3 and V is TRBV11-2; 10 bases map to TRBD1. The trim removed 4 bases at V and 3 bases at J, leaving 10 bases unmatched. CDR1 is SGHAT, CDR2 FQNNGV, per germline. This CDR3 is 17 amino acids long.

The CDR3 spells CASSLGLASSYNEQFF. CDR3 bases: TGTGCCAGCAGCTTAGGCCTAGCAAGTTCCTACAATGAGCAGTTCTTC. The chain carries TRBV13 and TRBJ2-1; TRBD2 might be the D (5 bases). The CDR3 has 16 amino acids. V lost 0 bases and J 1 base, leaving 10 bases between the germline ends. The germline V gene encodes CDR1 PRHDT and CDR2 FYEKMQ (reference sequence).

The CDR3 protein is CASSLWGDGMNTEAFF. Here the CDR3 DNA reads TGTGCCAGCAGCTTATGGGGAGACGGTATGAACACTGAAGCTTTCTTT. The chain carries TRBV7-3 and TRBJ1-1, with D unclear. This CDR3 contains 16 residues. Germline V gene data show CDR1 as SGHTA and CDR2 as FQGTGA. Between the trimmed V and J ends, which lost 2 bases and 0 bases, there was a span of 13 bases.

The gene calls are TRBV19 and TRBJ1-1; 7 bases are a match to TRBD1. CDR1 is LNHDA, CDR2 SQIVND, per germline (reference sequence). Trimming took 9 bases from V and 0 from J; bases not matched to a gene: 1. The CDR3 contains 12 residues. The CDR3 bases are TGTGCCAGCGGACAGGTGAACACTGAAGCTTTCTTT. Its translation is CASGQVNTEAFF. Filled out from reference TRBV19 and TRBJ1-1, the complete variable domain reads DGGITQSPKYLFRKEGQNVTLSCEQNLNHDAMYWYRQDPGQGLRLIYYSQIVNDFQKGDIAEGYSVSREKKESFPLTVTSAQKNPTAFYLCASGQVNTEAFFGQGTRLTVV.

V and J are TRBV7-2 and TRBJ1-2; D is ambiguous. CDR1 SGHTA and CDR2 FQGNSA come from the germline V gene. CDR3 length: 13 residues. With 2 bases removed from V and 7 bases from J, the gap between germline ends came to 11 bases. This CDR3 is CASSLRTDFGYTF. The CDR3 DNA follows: TGTGCCAGCAGCTTAAGGACGGACTTTGGCTACACCTTC.

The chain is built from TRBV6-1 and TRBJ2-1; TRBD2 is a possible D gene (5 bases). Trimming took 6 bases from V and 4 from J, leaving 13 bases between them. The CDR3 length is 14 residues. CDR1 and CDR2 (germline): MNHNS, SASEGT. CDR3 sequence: CASRASSIYNEQFF. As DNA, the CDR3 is TGTGCCAGCAGGGCTAGCTCGATATACAATGAGCAGTTCTTC.

The DNA of the CDR3 is TGTGCCAGCTCACCACGGGACACATCCTACGAGCAGTACGTC. Translation: CASSPRDTSYEQYV. The gene calls are TRBV18 and TRBJ2-7, with D possibly TRBD1 on 6 matching bases. Trimming removed 1 base at V and 1 base at J, with 8 bases between. This CDR3 region has 14 residues. Germline CDR1 KGHSH, CDR2 LQKENI.

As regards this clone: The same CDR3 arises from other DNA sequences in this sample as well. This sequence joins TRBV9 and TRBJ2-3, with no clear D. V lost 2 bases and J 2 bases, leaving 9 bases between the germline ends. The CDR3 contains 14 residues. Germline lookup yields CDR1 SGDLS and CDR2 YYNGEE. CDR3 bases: TGTGCCAGCAGCGTTGCCGGTGTCACAGATACGCAGTATTTT. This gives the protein CASSVAGVTDTQYF.

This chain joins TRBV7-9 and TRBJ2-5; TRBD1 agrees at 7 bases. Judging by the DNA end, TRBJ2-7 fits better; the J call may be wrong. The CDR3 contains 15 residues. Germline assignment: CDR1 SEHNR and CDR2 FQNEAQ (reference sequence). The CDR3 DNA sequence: TGTGCCAGCAGCCGGACGACAGGGCTAAACTACGAGCAGTACTTC. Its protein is CASSRTTGLNYEQYF.

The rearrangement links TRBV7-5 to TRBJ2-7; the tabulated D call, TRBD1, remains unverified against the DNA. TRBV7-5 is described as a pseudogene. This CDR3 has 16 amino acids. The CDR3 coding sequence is TGTGTCAGAAGCTTAGGTTATTGGTTAGACAGGCCCCCCGGGTACTTC. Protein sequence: CVRSLGYWLDRPPGYF.

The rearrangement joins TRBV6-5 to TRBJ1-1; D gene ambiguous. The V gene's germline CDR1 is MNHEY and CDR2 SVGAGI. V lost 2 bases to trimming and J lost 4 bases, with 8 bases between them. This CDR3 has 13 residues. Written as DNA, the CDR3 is TGTGCCAGCAGTTACGGCACGGGCACTGAAGCTTTCTTT. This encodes CASSYGTGTEAFF.

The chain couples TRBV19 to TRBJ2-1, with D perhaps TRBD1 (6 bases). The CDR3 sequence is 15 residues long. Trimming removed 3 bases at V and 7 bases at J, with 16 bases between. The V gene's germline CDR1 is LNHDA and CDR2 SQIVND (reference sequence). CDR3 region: CASSMVKGVANEQFF. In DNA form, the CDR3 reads TGTGCCAGTAGTATGGTGAAGGGGGTAGCTAATGAGCAGTTCTTC.

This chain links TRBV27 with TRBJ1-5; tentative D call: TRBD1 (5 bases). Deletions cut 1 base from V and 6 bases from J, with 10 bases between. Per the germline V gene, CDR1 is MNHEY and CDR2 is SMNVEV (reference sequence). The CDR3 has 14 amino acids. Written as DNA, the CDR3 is TGTGCCAGCAGTTTATTGGGGGGAAGTCAGCCCCAGCATTTT. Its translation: CASSLLGGSQPQHF.

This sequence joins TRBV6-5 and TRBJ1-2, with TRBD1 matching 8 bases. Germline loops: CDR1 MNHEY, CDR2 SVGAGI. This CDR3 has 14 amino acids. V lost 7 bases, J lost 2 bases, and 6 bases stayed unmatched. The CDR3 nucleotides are TGTGCCAGCACCCAGACAGGGGACAACTATGGCTACACCTTC. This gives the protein CASTQTGDNYGYTF.

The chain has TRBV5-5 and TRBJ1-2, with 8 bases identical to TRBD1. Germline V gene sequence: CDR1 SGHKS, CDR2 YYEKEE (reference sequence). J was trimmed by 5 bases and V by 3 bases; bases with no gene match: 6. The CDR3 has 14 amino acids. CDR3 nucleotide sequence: TGTGCCAGCAGCTCCACCGGGACAGGTTATGGCTACACCTTC. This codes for CASSSTGTGYGYTF.

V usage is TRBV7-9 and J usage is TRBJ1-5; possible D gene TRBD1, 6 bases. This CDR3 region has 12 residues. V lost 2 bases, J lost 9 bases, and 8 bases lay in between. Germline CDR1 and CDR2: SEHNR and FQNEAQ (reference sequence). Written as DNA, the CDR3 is TGTGCCAGCAGCTTACAGGGGATGCCCCAGCATTTT. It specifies CASSLQGMPQHF.

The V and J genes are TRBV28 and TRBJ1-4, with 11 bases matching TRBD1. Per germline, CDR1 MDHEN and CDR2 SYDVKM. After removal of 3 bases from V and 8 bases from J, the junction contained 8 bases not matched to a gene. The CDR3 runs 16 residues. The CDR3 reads CASSFSGTGGREKLFF. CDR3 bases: TGTGCCAGCAGTTTTTCAGGGACAGGGGGTCGGGAAAAACTGTTTTTT.

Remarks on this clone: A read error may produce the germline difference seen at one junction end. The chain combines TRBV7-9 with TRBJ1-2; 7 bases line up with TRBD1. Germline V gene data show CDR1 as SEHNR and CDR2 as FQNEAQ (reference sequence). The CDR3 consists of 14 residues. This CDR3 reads CSSSLETGIGGYTF. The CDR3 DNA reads TGTTCCAGCAGCTTAGAGACAGGGATTGGTGGCTACACCTTC.